Each of the 27 T cell receptor beta chains below was sequenced from the same sample in a study of shared clonotypes between healthy human individuals. The table came from immunoSEQ multiplex PCR; TCRdb's copy has only in-frame clones and leaves some out. The sample has 2 million to 2.5 million clones; 80% to 95% are singletons. Source material: naive CD4+ T cells from PBMCs. Subset denoted: CD45RA+ positively selected. Every receptor here comes from a man aged 18 to 30 in good health. Some clones in this sample may be carry-over from other donors' samples.

The CDR3 sequence is CASSHETQDTQYF. The CDR3 DNA is TGTGCCAGCAGCCATGAGACTCAGGATACGCAGTATTTT. The chain carries TRBV4-2 and TRBJ2-3; D call uncertain. Germline V CDR1 and CDR2: LGHNA, YNFKEQ. The CDR3 is 13 amino acids. With 3 bases removed from V and 6 bases from J, the gap between germline ends came to 10 bases.

The V gene is TRBV6-6, the J gene TRBJ1-4; possible D gene TRBD1, 6 bases. The CDR3 consists of 14 residues. V dropped 6 bases and J dropped 8 bases, with 16 bases sitting between them. From germline, CDR1 is MNHNY and CDR2 SVGAGI (reference sequence). CDR3 protein: CASSRPGVGEKLFF. CDR3 coding DNA: TGTGCCAGCAGCCGACCAGGGGTCGGCGAAAAACTGTTTTTT.

The chain couples TRBV19 to TRBJ1-1, with a possible D match to TRBD1 (5 bases). The CDR3 is made up of 14 amino acids. V lost 0 bases and J lost 4, with 9 bases in between. Germline values: CDR1 LNHDA, CDR2 SQIVND (reference sequence). CDR3 nucleotides: TGTGCCAGTAGTATAGAACGACAGTCCACTGAAGCTTTCTTT. Protein: CASSIERQSTEAFF.

The rearrangement uses TRBV7-2 and TRBJ2-5, with D uncertain. Germline lookup yields CDR1 SGHTA and CDR2 FQGNSA. The CDR3 extends over 14 amino acids. V lost 3 bases, J lost 0 bases, and 8 bases lay in between. CDR3 protein: CASSFSRHQETQYF. CDR3 nucleotide sequence: TGTGCCAGCAGCTTTTCTAGGCACCAAGAGACCCAGTACTTC.

This clone has only one observation. This chain links TRBV28 with TRBJ1-3; D remains unclear. The CDR3 sequence is 15 residues long. V was clipped by 4 bases and J by 3 bases, with 13 bases between them. The germline gives CDR1 MDHEN, CDR2 SYDVKM. The CDR3 DNA reads as TGTGCCAGCAGTTCCGGTGGGTTGCATGGAAACACCATATATTTT. It specifies CASSSGGLHGNTIYF.

The J gene is TRBJ2-7, the V gene TRBV4-2, with D possibly matching TRBD2 (6 bases). This CDR3 is 15 amino acids long. V was shortened by 4 bases and J by 5 bases, with 18 bases between the two germline ends. Germline V gene sequence: CDR1 LGHNA, CDR2 YNFKEQ. CDR3 loop: CASSRSSGRLNEQYF. The CDR3 region has the DNA TGTGCCAGCAGCCGCAGTAGTGGGAGGCTGAACGAGCAGTACTTC.

J is TRBJ2-1 and V is TRBV5-1; 14 bases match TRBD2. CDR1 and CDR2 (germline): SGHRS, YFSETQ. The CDR3 is 15 residues long. Trimming cost V 4 bases and J 10 bases; bases outside gene matches: 7. CDR3 loop: CASSGTSGGGEEQFF. CDR3 nucleotides: TGCGCCAGCAGCGGGACTAGCGGGGGAGGGGAAGAGCAGTTCTTC.

As for this clone: This sample includes further DNA sequences coding for the same CDR3. The CDR3 DNA follows: TGCAGTGCTAGAGGGGGCGGGGAGCTGTTTTTT. Residues: CSARGGGELFF. V and J are TRBV20-1 and TRBJ2-2; D not certain. In germline, CDR1 is DFQATT, CDR2 SNEGSKA (reference sequence). This CDR3 spans 11 amino acids. Trimming took 1 base from V and 7 from J, leaving 4 bases between them.

The chain employs TRBV9 and TRBJ2-1, with D possibly matching TRBD2 (6 bases). Germline values: CDR1 SGDLS, CDR2 YYNGEE. CDR3 length: 14 residues. V shed 0 bases and J shed 9 bases, with 13 bases lying between them. DNA of the CDR3: TGTGCCAGCAGCGTAGGCTCCGGGGGTGGTGAGCAGTTCTTC. It encodes CASSVGSGGGEQFF. The full variable domain, completed using reference TRBV9 and TRBJ2-1, is DSGVTQTPKHLITATGQRVTLRCSPRSGDLSVYWYQQSLDQGLQFLIQYYNGEERAKGNILERFSAQQFPDLHSELNLSSLELGDSALYFCASSVGSGGGEQFFGPGTRLTVL.

J is TRBJ2-2 and V is TRBV28; TRBD1 aligns across 8 bases. This CDR3 region has 15 residues. CDR1 is MDHEN and CDR2 is SYDVKM in the germline V gene. Trimming at V came to 3 bases and at J to 7 bases, leaving 7 bases not matched to a gene. In DNA form, the CDR3 reads TGTGCCAGCAGTTTTCAGGGGGCCGGTGGCGGGGAGCTGTTTTTT. Translated: CASSFQGAGGGELFF.

The chain employs TRBV18 and TRBJ1-2, with a possible D match to TRBD1 (5 bases). In germline, CDR1 is KGHSH, CDR2 LQKENI. V was pared by 5 bases and J by 8 bases, with 21 bases between. The CDR3 runs to 15 residues. CDR3 amino acids: CASSWGTPGTEGYTF. As DNA, the CDR3 is TGTGCCAGCTCATGGGGGACGCCTGGAACGGAGGGCTACACCTTC.

Here the CDR3 reads CASSPARGLEQYF. The CDR3 DNA reads TGTGCCAGCTCACCTGCCCGGGGCCTGGAGCAGTACTTC. V and J are TRBV18 and TRBJ2-7; TRBD1 or TRBD2 may be the D gene (5 bases each). V was cut by 3 bases and J by 7 bases, with 13 bases left in between. The CDR3 has 13 amino acids. The germline V gene has CDR1 KGHSH and CDR2 LQKENI.

The rearrangement joins TRBV5-6 to TRBJ2-5, with D unclear. V was pared by 2 bases and J by 5 bases, with 10 bases between. This CDR3 has 13 residues. Germline loops: CDR1 SGHDT, CDR2 YYEEEE. CDR3 DNA sequence: TGTGCCAGCAGCTTCCGCCCTTCGGAGACCCAGTACTTC. Its translation is CASSFRPSETQYF.

This chain connects TRBV28 to TRBJ1-5, with a weak D call TRBD1 (6 bases). Germline loops: CDR1 MDHEN, CDR2 SYDVKM. The CDR3 is 16 amino acids. The V end lost 7 bases, the J end lost 2 bases, and 18 bases lay between the germline ends. The CDR3 nucleotides read TGTGCCAGCAAGGCAGCAGGGGAAGGGGGCAATCAGCCCCAGCATTTT. Encoded protein: CASKAAGEGGNQPQHF.

This clone appeared a single time. This chain uses TRBV5-1 with TRBJ2-7; D gene ambiguous. The CDR3 contains 16 residues. The V end lost 0 bases, the J end lost 2 bases, and 15 bases lay between the germline ends. Germline CDR1 SGHRS, CDR2 YFSETQ. CDR3 nucleotide sequence: TGCGCCAGCAGCTTGGGGCCGCAGATACTTGCCTACGAGCAGTACTTC. Protein: CASSLGPQILAYEQYF.

The chain is built from TRBV5-4 and TRBJ2-5; 8 positions match TRBD1. J lost 2 bases, V lost 2 bases, and 8 bases had no gene match. The CDR3 is 16 residues long. Per germline, CDR1 SGHNT and CDR2 YYREEE (reference sequence). The CDR3 sequence: CASSFDSGGGQETQYF. Written as DNA, the CDR3 is TGTGCCAGCAGCTTTGATTCAGGGGGCGGTCAAGAGACCCAGTACTTC.

About this clone: Other DNA variants within this sample encode the same CDR3. The genes are TRBV5-6 and TRBJ2-7, with D perhaps TRBD2 (6 bases). Trimming took 5 bases from V and 4 from J, leaving 7 bases between them. The CDR3 runs to 11 residues. Germline V gives CDR1 SGHDT, CDR2 YYEEEE. The CDR3 region has the DNA TGTGCCAGCAGTAGCGGATACGAGCAGTACTTC. Its translation is CASSSGYEQYF. Filled out from reference TRBV5-6 and TRBJ2-7, the complete variable domain reads DAGVTQSPTHLIKTRGQQVTLRCSPKSGHDTVSWYQQALGQGPQFIFQYYEEEERQRGNFPDRFSGHQFPNYSSELNVNALLLGDSALYLCASSSGYEQYFGPGTRLTVT.

The chain carries TRBV9 and TRBJ1-4; 7 bases are a match to TRBD1. V dropped 1 base and J dropped 8; count of bases not matched to a gene: 8. The germline V gene encodes CDR1 SGDLS and CDR2 YYNGEE. CDR3 size: 15 residues. The CDR3 sequence: CASSVTTGVTEKLFF. DNA for the CDR3: TGTGCCAGCAGCGTAACAACAGGGGTAACCGAAAAACTGTTTTTT.

The gene calls are TRBV4-3 and TRBJ1-3; no clear D gene. CDR3 length equals 17 residues. Trimming shortened V by 0 bases and J by 2 bases, and 14 bases separated the two germline ends. Looked up from germline, CDR1 is LGHNA and CDR2 is YSLEER. The CDR3, as DNA: TGCGCCAGCAGCCAAGAACCCCCCCCGGGCCCTGGAAACACCATATATTTT. This gives the protein CASSQEPPPGPGNTIYF.

The CDR3 loop reads CASSQAFEPNIQYF. In DNA, the CDR3 is TGCGCCAGCAGCCAAGCCTTTGAACCAAACATTCAGTACTTC. This chain joins TRBV4-1 and TRBJ2-4; no definite D call. The germline V gene has CDR1 MGHRA and CDR2 YSYEKL. The CDR3 is made up of 14 amino acids. Trimming stripped 1 base from V and 6 bases from J, with 10 bases between.

The chain combines TRBV13 with TRBJ2-2; D is unclear. The CDR3 spans 11 residues. In germline, CDR1 is PRHDT, CDR2 FYEKMQ (reference sequence). Trimming stripped 7 bases from V and 6 bases from J, with 6 bases between. CDR3 residues: CASTLAGELFF. The DNA of the CDR3 is TGTGCCAGCACCCTTGCCGGGGAGCTGTTTTTT.

The rearrangement joins TRBV28 to TRBJ2-5; TRBD2 might be the D (6 bases). CDR3 size: 13 residues. V was trimmed by 7 bases and J by 9 bases, leaving 18 bases between them. Germline V gives CDR1 MDHEN, CDR2 SYDVKM. The CDR3 spells CASTRGDPGSQYF. DNA for the CDR3: TGTGCCAGCACCCGCGGGGACCCGGGGTCCCAGTACTTC.

The V gene is TRBV5-4, the J gene TRBJ1-1; D unresolved. CDR1 is SGHNT and CDR2 is YYREEE in the germline V gene (reference sequence). V shed 1 base and J shed 6 bases, with 28 bases lying between them. The CDR3 runs to 19 residues. The CDR3 region has the DNA TGTGCCAGCAGCTTGTTTGTACGGGTCGGGAACAGCCTCTTCTCTGAAGCTTTCTTT. It codes for CASSLFVRVGNSLFSEAFF.

The rearrangement uses TRBV28 and TRBJ1-5; the D gene is possibly TRBD1 (6 bases). The germline gives CDR1 MDHEN, CDR2 SYDVKM. Trimming took 6 bases from V and 1 from J, leaving 16 bases between them. The CDR3 is made up of 16 amino acids. The CDR3 DNA is TGTGCCAGCAGCTCCCCGGGGGCAGGGAGCAATCAGCCCCAGCATTTT. It specifies CASSSPGAGSNQPQHF.

The chain links TRBV6-6 to TRBJ1-1, with D maybe TRBD1 (5 bases). This CDR3 contains 14 residues. V lost 2 bases and J 4 bases, leaving 11 bases between the germline ends. CDR1 is MNHNY, CDR2 SVGAGI, per germline (reference sequence). CDR3 loop: CASSYEGKGTEAFF. CDR3 sequence (DNA): TGTGCCAGCAGTTACGAGGGGAAAGGCACTGAAGCTTTCTTT.

The V gene is TRBV5-1, the J gene TRBJ1-1; D may be TRBD1 (6 bases). V was cut by 4 bases and J by 6 bases, with 16 bases left in between. CDR1 is SGHRS, CDR2 YFSETQ, per germline. The CDR3 is 14 residues long. The CDR3 region has the DNA TGCGCCAGCAGCACCGGACAGCCCAGGGCTGAAGCTTTCTTT. It codes for CASSTGQPRAEAFF. Filled out from reference TRBV5-1 and TRBJ1-1, the complete variable domain reads KAGVTQTPRYLIKTRGQQVTLSCSPISGHRSVSWYQQTPGQGLQFLFEYFSETQRNKGNFPGRFSGRQFSNSRSEMNVSTLELGDSALYLCASSTGQPRAEAFFGQGTRLTVV.

This chain joins TRBV2 and TRBJ2-2; D is uncertain. Germline V gene data show CDR1 as SNHLY and CDR2 as FYNNEI. V was shortened by 5 bases and J by 0 bases, with 7 bases between the two germline ends. The length of the CDR3 is 14 residues. The CDR3 loop is CASSRRSNTGELFF. The CDR3 DNA follows: TGTGCCAGCAGTAGAAGGTCGAACACCGGGGAGCTGTTTTTT.